Included here is one T cell receptor beta chain sequence, with context. These data belong to a study of blood T cell repertoires in COVID-19. The CDR3 covers 16 residues. V was shortened by 10 bases and J by 1 base, with 19 bases between the two germline ends. Germline V CDR1 and CDR2: LNHDA, SQIVND (reference sequence). The protocol was immunoSEQ multiplex PCR, while the TCRdb copy is restricted to in-frame clones and leaves out a portion. The sample has 250,000 to 350,000 clones, around 86% seen once. Sequenced: peripheral blood. The J gene is TRBJ2-2, the V gene TRBV19, with no clear D. The source is a woman aged 40 to 49 who had recovered from COVID-19. In DNA form, the CDR3 reads TGTGCCACAACTTCTGCGCTGCCCGTGAACACCGGGGAGCTGTTTTTT. Translation gives CATTSALPVNTGELFF.